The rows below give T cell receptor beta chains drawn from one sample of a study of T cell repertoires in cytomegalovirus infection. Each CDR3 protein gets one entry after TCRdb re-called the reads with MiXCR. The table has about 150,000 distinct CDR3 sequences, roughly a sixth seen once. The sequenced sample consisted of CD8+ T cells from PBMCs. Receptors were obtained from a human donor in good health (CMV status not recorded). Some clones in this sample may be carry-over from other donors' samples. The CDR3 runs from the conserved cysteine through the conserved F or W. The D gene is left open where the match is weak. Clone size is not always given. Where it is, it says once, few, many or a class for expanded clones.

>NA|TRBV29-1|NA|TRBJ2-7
CSVEGAETNYEQYF
TGCAGCGTTGAAGGAGCAGAAACAAACTACGAGCAGTACTTC
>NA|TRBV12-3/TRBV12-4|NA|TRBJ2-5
CASSLEPIGGETQYF
TGTGCCAGCAGTTTGGAACCCATTGGTGGGGAGACCCAGTACTTC
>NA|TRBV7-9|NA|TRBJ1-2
CASSPGPNYGYTF
TGTGCCAGCAGCCCTGGACCTAACTATGGCTACACCTTC
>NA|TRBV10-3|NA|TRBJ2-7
CAISYHSSYEQYF
TGTGCCATCAGTTATCACAGCTCCTACGAGCAGTACTTC
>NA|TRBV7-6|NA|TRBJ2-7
CASSLSGEEKDEQYF
TGTGCCAGCAGCTTATCAGGGGAAGAGAAGGACGAGCAGTACTTC
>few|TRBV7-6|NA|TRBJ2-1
CASSPAGSKFF
TGTGCCAGCAGCCCTGCAGGGTCGAAGTTCTTC
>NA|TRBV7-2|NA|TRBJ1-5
CASSRGGIQPQHF
TGTGCCAGCTCCCGTGGGGGAATTCAGCCCCAGCATTTT
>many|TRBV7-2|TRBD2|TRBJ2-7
CASSLPYGAGEVYEQYF
TGTGCCAGCAGCCTACCCTATGGAGCGGGAGAAGTGTACGAGCAGTACTTC
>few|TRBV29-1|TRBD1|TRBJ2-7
CSVVLPGQVSYEQYF
TGCAGCGTTGTCCTCCCGGGACAGGTGTCCTACGAGCAGTACTTC
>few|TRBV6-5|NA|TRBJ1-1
CATEVARNTEAFF
TGTGCCACCGAGGTTGCTAGGAACACTGAAGCTTTCTTT
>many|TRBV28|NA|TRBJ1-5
CASSLDSGRNQPQHF
TGTGCCAGCAGTCTAGATTCAGGCCGCAATCAGCCCCAGCATTTT
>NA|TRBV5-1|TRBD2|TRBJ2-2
CASSHPLAETNTGELFF
TGCGCCAGCAGCCATCCTCTAGCGGAGACGAACACCGGGGAGCTGTTTTTT
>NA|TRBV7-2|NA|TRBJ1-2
CASSLVWDALPNNYGYTF
TGTGCCAGCAGCTTAGTCTGGGACGCGCTCCCTAACAACTATGGCTACACCTTC
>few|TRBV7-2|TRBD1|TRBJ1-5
CASSFHGQGPNQPQHF
TGTGCCAGCAGCTTCCATGGACAGGGGCCCAATCAGCCCCAGCATTTT
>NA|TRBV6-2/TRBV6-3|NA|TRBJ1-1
CASWNRGVTEAFF
TGTGCCAGCTGGAACAGAGGGGTGACTGAAGCTTTCTTT
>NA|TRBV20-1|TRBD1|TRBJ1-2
CSARDRGLKYYGYTF
TGCAGTGCACGGGACAGGGGTCTAAAATACTATGGCTACACCTTC
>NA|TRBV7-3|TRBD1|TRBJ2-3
CASSLTPTGNENTQYF
TGTGCCAGCAGCTTAACCCCGACAGGGAACGAAAATACGCAGTATTTT
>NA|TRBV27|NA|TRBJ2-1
CASSPSPRDLEQFF
TGTGCCAGCAGTCCCTCGCCCAGGGACCTGGAGCAGTTCTTC
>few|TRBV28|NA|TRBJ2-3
CASSPNSDTQYF
TGTGCCAGCAGTCCGAACTCAGATACGCAGTATTTT
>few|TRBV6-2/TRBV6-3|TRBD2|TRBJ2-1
CASSYSASGRYNEQFF
TGTGCCAGCAGTTACTCCGCTAGCGGGAGGTACAATGAGCAGTTCTTC
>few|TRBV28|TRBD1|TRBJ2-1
CASSPLRRTGPRNEQFF
TGTGCCAGCAGTCCGCTTCGGCGGACAGGGCCGCGGAATGAGCAGTTCTTC
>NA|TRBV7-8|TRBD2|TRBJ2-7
CAEPSGPLYEQYF
TGTGCCGAGCCTAGCGGCCCCCTCTACGAGCAGTACTTC
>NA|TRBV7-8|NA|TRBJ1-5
CASSPEGGGNQPQHF
TGTGCCAGCAGCCCGGAAGGGGGAGGCAATCAGCCCCAGCATTTT
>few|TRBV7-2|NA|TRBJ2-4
CASSSPGKEFQYF
TGTGCCAGCAGCTCCCCAGGGAAAGAATTTCAGTACTTC
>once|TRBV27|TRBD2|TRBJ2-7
CASSLYPGGSASYEQYF
TGTGCCAGCAGTTTATATCCCGGGGGGAGCGCCTCCTACGAGCAGTACTTC
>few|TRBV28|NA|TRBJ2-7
CASSLFSGAGYEQYF
TGTGCCAGCAGTTTATTTTCAGGGGCAGGATACGAGCAGTACTTC
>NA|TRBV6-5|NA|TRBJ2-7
CASSLGISGYEQYF
TGTGCCAGCAGCCTAGGGATATCTGGCTACGAGCAGTACTTC
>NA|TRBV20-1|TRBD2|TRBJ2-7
CSARGPVPQRSGRFSYEQYF
TGCAGTGCTAGAGGTCCAGTACCGCAGCGTAGCGGGAGGTTCTCCTACGAGCAGTACTTC
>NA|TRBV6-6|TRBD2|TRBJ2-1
CASSYPQLAGMTRSYNEQFF
TGTGCCAGCAGTTACCCGCAACTAGCGGGTATGACCCGCTCCTACAATGAGCAGTTCTTC
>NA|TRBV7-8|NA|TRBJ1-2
CASSLVQGGYGYTF
TGTGCCAGCAGCTTAGTCCAGGGCGGCTATGGCTACACCTTC
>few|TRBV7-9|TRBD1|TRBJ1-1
CASSLGARGRKNTEAFF
TGTGCCAGCAGCCTGGGGGCTAGGGGGCGGAAGAACACTGAAGCTTTCTTT
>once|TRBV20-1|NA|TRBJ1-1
CSASSVMNTEAFF
TGCAGTGCTAGTAGTGTGATGAACACTGAAGCTTTCTTT
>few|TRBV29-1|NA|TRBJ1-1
CSVEGLVMNTEAFF
TGCAGCGTGGAGGGTTTAGTAATGAACACTGAAGCTTTCTTT
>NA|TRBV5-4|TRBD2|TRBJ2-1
CASSFPQAGGLRHEQFF
TGTGCCAGCAGCTTCCCTCAAGCGGGAGGACTACGGCACGAGCAGTTCTTC
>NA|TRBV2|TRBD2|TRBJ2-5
CASSEWISGGLETQYF
TGTGCCAGCAGTGAATGGATCAGCGGGGGCTTGGAGACCCAGTACTTC
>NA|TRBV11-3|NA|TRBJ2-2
CASSRSGTTNTGELFF
TGTGCCAGCAGCCGATCCGGGACGACGAACACCGGGGAGCTGTTTTTT
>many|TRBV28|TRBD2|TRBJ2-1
CASSNRGLADEQFF
TGTGCCAGCAGTAACAGGGGACTAGCGGACGAGCAGTTCTTC
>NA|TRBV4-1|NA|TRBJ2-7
CASSPDGGYEQYF
TGCGCCAGCAGCCCGGACGGTGGCTACGAGCAGTACTTC
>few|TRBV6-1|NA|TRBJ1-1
CASSPGVTEAFF
TGTGCCAGCAGCCCCGGGGTTACTGAAGCTTTCTTT
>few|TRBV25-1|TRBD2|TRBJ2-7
CASSSGGAYEQYF
TGTGCCAGCTCTAGCGGGGGGGCCTACGAGCAGTACTTC
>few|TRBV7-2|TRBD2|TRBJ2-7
CASSHGGGPKHEQYF
TGTGCCAGCAGTCACGGGGGGGGGCCCAAACACGAGCAGTACTTC
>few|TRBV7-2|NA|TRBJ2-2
CASSESRAGLVTGELFF
TGTGCCAGCAGCGAGTCCAGAGCGGGCTTGGTCACCGGGGAGCTGTTTTTT
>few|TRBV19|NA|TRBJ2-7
CASAPRVSGEQYF
TGTGCCAGTGCCCCCCGGGTTTCGGGGGAGCAGTACTTC
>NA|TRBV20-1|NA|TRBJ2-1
CSARDRHNPYNEQFF
TGCAGTGCTAGAGATCGTCATAATCCCTACAATGAGCAGTTCTTC
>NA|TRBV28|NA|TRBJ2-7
CASSFRDPYEQYF
TGTGCCAGCAGTTTCCGGGACCCCTACGAGCAGTACTTC
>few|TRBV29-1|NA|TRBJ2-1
CSVVYLNEQFF
TGCAGCGTTGTTTACCTCAATGAGCAGTTCTTC
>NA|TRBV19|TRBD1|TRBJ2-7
CATKTGAGSYEQYF
TGTGCCACTAAAACAGGGGCAGGGTCCTACGAGCAGTACTTC
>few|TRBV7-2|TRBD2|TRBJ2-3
CASQTSGGLTDTQYF
TGTGCCTCCCAGACTAGCGGGGGGTTAACAGATACGCAGTATTTT
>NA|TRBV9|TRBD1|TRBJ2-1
CASSGDDRGKYNEQFF
TGTGCCAGCAGCGGGGACGACAGGGGGAAATACAATGAGCAGTTCTTC
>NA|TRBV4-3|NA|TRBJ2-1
CASSQEEGVWNEQFF
TGCGCCAGCAGCCAAGAGGAGGGAGTATGGAATGAGCAGTTCTTC
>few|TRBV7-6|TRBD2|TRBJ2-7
CASSHRPGLARGPHEQYF
TGTGCCAGCAGCCATCGGCCGGGACTAGCTAGAGGTCCCCACGAGCAGTACTTC
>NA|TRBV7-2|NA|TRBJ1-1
CASSLVQGFMNTEAFF
TGTGCCAGCAGCTTAGTTCAAGGTTTCATGAACACTGAAGCTTTCTTT
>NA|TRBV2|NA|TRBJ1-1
CASQDSPRRNTEAFF
TGTGCCAGCCAGGACTCTCCGAGGAGGAACACTGAAGCTTTCTTT
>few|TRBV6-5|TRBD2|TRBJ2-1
CATTLDGLAGLNEQFF
TGTGCCACCACATTGGACGGACTAGCGGGCCTTAATGAGCAGTTCTTC
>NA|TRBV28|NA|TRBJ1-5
CASEGVGNQPQHF
TGTGCCAGCGAGGGGGTTGGCAATCAGCCCCAGCATTTT
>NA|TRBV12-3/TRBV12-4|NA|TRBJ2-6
CASSPGHSGANVLTF
TGTGCCAGCAGTCCAGGGCACTCTGGGGCCAACGTCCTGACTTTC
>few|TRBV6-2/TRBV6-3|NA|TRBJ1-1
CASTPEPWNTEAFF
TGTGCCAGCACCCCAGAACCCTGGAACACTGAAGCTTTCTTT
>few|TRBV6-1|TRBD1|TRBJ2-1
CASSGPGTGTEQFF
TGTGCCAGCAGTGGTCCCGGGACAGGGACAGAGCAGTTCTTC